One T cell receptor (beta chain) is described in this entry. The sample belongs to a study of blood T cells in healthy people across ages. Primed by a sample-barcoded 5' primer and a J-beta primer mix, a second PCR proceeded for about 6 to 12 cycles. TCRdb ran MiXCR on the 5' RACE reads and lists one entry per CDR3 protein. This sample has some 800,000 distinct CDR3 sequences; roughly 44% occur once, and the top ten carry around 18%. Sequencing used blood. The TCR originated in a man in his 60s in good health.

Here the CDR3 reads CATSRASTATDTQYF. CDR3 DNA: TGTGCCACCAGCAGAGCTTCGACAGCCACAGATACGCAGTATTTT. The chain links TRBV15 to TRBJ2-3; D possibly corresponds to TRBD1 (5 bases). The V gene lost 1 base and the J gene lost 2 bases, with 10 bases spanning the gap. The CDR3 is 15 residues long. Germline V gene data show CDR1 as LNHNV and CDR2 as YYDKDF (reference sequence).